These 5 T cell receptor beta chains share one sample of origin, sequenced in a study of shared clonotypes between healthy human individuals. Only in-frame clones appear in the TCRdb table, and some are missing; sequencing was by immunoSEQ multiplex PCR. This sample carries 1.4 million or so clones, around 98.5% of them seen once, and the ten largest clones take 0.36%. Source material: naive CD4+ T cells sorted from blood. Subset indicated: CD45RA+ positively selected. These receptors were taken from a man aged 25-40 years in good health.

The V call is TRBV7-2, the J call TRBJ1-1, with D perhaps matching TRBD1 (6 bases). There are 12 residues in the CDR3. Trimming took 2 bases from V and 11 from J, leaving 12 bases between them. CDR1 is SGHTA and CDR2 is FQGNSA in the germline V gene. CDR3 sequence: CASSLSRTDAFF. The CDR3 region has the DNA TGTGCCAGCAGCTTAAGTCGGACAGACGCTTTCTTT.

The chain uses TRBV27 and TRBJ2-3; tentatively, D is TRBD2 (5 bases). Germline V CDR1 and CDR2: MNHEY, SMNVEV (reference sequence). The CDR3 covers 15 residues. The V gene lost 3 bases and the J gene lost 4 bases, with 14 bases spanning the gap. CDR3: CASSFGRGSPDTQYF. CDR3 nucleotide sequence: TGTGCCAGCAGTTTCGGGCGAGGGAGCCCAGATACGCAGTATTTT.

In its sample, this clone was seen once. The chain is built from TRBV5-8 and TRBJ1-1; D unclear. Between the trimmed V and J ends, which lost 4 bases and 1 base, there was a span of 11 bases. There are 14 residues in the CDR3. Per the germline V gene, CDR1 is SGHTS and CDR2 is YDEGEE. CDR3 DNA: TGTGCCAGCAGCCCATGGACGGAGAACACTGAAGCTTTCTTT. Its translation is CASSPWTENTEAFF.

The chain employs TRBV7-9 and TRBJ2-1; TRBD2 matches 7 bases. The CDR3 consists of 16 residues. From germline, CDR1 is SEHNR and CDR2 FQNEAQ (reference sequence). V lost 2 bases and J lost 3; bases outside the gene matches: 7. The DNA for the CDR3 is TGTGCCAGCAGCTTAACCAGCGGGAAGGGCTACAATGAGCAGTTCTTC. It specifies CASSLTSGKGYNEQFF.

CDR3 in amino acids: CASSPTSGSPYNEQFF. In DNA, the CDR3 is TGTGCCAGCAGCCCGACTAGCGGGAGCCCCTACAATGAGCAGTTCTTC. The chain is built from TRBV7-8 and TRBJ2-1; 12 bases line up with TRBD2. Per germline, CDR1 SGHVS and CDR2 FQNEAQ. CDR3 size: 16 residues. Trimming at V came to 5 bases and at J to 2 bases, leaving 4 bases not matched to a gene.